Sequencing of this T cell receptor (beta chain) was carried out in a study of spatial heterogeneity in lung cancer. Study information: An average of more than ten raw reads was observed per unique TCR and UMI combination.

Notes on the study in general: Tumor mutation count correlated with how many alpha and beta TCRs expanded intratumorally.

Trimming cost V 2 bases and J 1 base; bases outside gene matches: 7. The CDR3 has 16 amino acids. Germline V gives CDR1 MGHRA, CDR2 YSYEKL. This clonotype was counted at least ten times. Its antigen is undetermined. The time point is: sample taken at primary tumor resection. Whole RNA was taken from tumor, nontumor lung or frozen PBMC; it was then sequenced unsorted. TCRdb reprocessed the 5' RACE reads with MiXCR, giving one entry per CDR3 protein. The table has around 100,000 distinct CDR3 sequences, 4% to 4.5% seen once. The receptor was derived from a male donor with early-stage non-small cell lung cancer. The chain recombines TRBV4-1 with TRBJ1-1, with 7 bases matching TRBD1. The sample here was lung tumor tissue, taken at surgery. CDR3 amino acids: CASSQQRQGWNTEAFF. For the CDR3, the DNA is TGCGCCAGCAGCCAACAGAGACAGGGTTGGAACACTGAAGCTTTCTTT.